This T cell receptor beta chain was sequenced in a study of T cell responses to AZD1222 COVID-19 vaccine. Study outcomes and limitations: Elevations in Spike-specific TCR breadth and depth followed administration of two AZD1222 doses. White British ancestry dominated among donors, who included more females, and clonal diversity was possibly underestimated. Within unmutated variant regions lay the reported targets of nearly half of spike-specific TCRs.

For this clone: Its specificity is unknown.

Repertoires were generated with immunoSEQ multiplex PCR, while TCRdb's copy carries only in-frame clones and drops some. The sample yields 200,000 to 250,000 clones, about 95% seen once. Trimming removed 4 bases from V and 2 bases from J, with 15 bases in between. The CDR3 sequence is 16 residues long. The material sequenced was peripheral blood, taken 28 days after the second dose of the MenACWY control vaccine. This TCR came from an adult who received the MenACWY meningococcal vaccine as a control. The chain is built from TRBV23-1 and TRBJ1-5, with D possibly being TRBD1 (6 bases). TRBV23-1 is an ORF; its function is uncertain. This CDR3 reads CASSLERGVGNQPQHF. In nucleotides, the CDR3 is TGCGCCAGCAGTCTCGAAAGGGGGGTTGGCAATCAGCCCCAGCATTTT.